This T cell receptor (beta chain) was identified during a study of early stage breast cancer tumors. Study as a whole: Roughly 9.4-fold was the mean read coverage per sample.

About 17-50 mg of tumor tissue was diced per sample. Blood replicates held 0.5 ug DNA, tumor or normal breast 1.5 ug, two each. Produced via immunoSEQ multiplex PCR; TCRdb's table is partial and in-frame only. In the table there are around 30,000 clones, roughly four fifths of which are singletons. Germline V gene sequence: CDR1 SGHAT, CDR2 FQNNGV. V was trimmed by 1 base and J by 9 bases, leaving 19 bases between them. This CDR3 contains 16 residues. This clone occurred once. The chain combines TRBV11-2 with TRBJ2-1, with TRBD2 as a possible D gene (5 bases). The sample taken for sequencing was breast tumor tissue. The sequence derives from a person younger than 45 with breast cancer. This CDR3 is CASSLAVSSSYGEQFF. In nucleotides, the CDR3 is TGTGCCAGCAGCTTAGCAGTATCGTCTAGCTACGGTGAGCAGTTCTTC. Filled out from reference TRBV11-2 and TRBJ2-1, the complete variable domain reads EAGVAQSPRYKIIEKRQSVAFWCNPISGHATLYWYQQILGQGPKLLIQFQNNGVVDDSQLPKDRFSAERLKGVDSTLKIQPAKLEDSAVYLCASSLAVSSSYGEQFFGPGTRLTVL.